This T cell receptor (beta chain) was identified in a study of T cells after yellow fever vaccination. Study-level information: Where fractions had low cell numbers, libraries were prepared from them with the SMART-Seq v4 Ultra Low Input RNA kit.

They built TCR cDNA with 5'RACE template switching, a step that put in a universal primer site and UMIs. Each CDR3 protein is one row after TCRdb ran MiXCR on the 5' RACE reads. The sample includes approximately 70,000 distinct CDR3 sequences, around 7.8% of them seen just once. At least ten counts were recorded for this clonotype. The antigen is undetermined. V was pared by 0 bases and J by 0 bases, with 8 bases between. Per germline, CDR1 MNHEY and CDR2 SMNVEV (reference sequence). There are 15 residues in the CDR3. General study points: Abundant clonotypes from the bulk population could get into FACS-sorted repertoires as contaminants. Although most clonotypes did not, a small share appeared in both CD4 and CD8 compartments.

This TCR was sampled from a man younger than 35 who received the YFV17D yellow fever vaccine. Sequencing was performed on CD8+ T cells sorted from PBMCs, taken more than 8 days after the first yellow fever vaccination. The chain employs TRBV27 and TRBJ1-1; tentatively, D is TRBD1 (6 bases). For the CDR3, the DNA is TGTGCCAGCAGTTTATCGGGGACACTGAACACTGAAGCTTTCTTT. Encoded protein: CASSLSGTLNTEAFF.